Presented here are 18 T cell receptor beta chains from one specimen sequenced in a study of cytomegalovirus exposure and HLA in healthy donors (TCRdb year 2017). The library was produced with the immunoSEQ multiplex PCR assay. For the multiplex PCR, a mixture combining 60 forward primers for TCR Vbeta segments and 13 reverse primers for TCR Jbeta segments was used. The immuneACCESS repertoire file appears here via TCRdb, limited to in-frame rearrangements. These files lack a portion of the clones; in checked studies, under half of the deficit traces to unresolved V genes, and the cause of the others is not known. In this sample the table shows about 260,000 clones, about 83% of which occur a single time. The ten most abundant clones make up approximately 2% of the sample. What was sequenced was PBMCs. Receptor source: a woman aged 35 to 49 in good health and CMV-seropositive.

This chain connects TRBV4-2 to TRBJ1-3; 8 bases line up with TRBD1. The CDR3 runs to 16 residues. The V and J ends lost 2 bases and 4 bases, in that order; junction bases with no gene match: 7. CDR1 is LGHNA and CDR2 is YNFKEQ in the germline V gene. The CDR3 DNA reads TGTGCCAGCAGCCAACCCCAGGACAGGGCCGGAAACACCATATATTTT. It specifies CASSQPQDRAGNTIYF.

The chain has TRBV18 and TRBJ1-1; a weak D match, TRBD1 (6 bases). Between the trimmed V and J ends, which lost 5 bases and 3 bases, there was a span of 16 bases. Germline V gives CDR1 KGHSH, CDR2 LQKENI. The CDR3 runs 15 residues. CDR3 loop: CASSSNTGLDTEAFF. The CDR3 DNA is TGTGCCAGCTCATCGAACACAGGGTTGGACACTGAAGCTTTCTTT.

The V and J genes are TRBV10-3 and TRBJ2-3, with D possibly being TRBD2 (5 bases). The CDR3 extends over 14 amino acids. Per the germline V gene, CDR1 is ENHRY and CDR2 is SYGVKD. Deletions cut 5 bases from V and 0 bases from J, with 9 bases between. In nucleotides, the CDR3 is TGTGCCATCAGTCCCAGCGGTAGCACAGATACGCAGTATTTT. Translation gives CAISPSGSTDTQYF.

The rearrangement joins TRBV6-6 to TRBJ2-2; 8 bases are shared with TRBD1. V dropped 2 bases and J dropped 8; count of bases not matched to a gene: 4. The CDR3 runs to 14 residues. In germline, CDR1 is MNHNY, CDR2 SVGAGI (reference sequence). This CDR3 is CASSYSQGAGELFF. In DNA, the CDR3 is TGTGCCAGCAGTTACAGCCAGGGGGCGGGGGAGCTGTTTTTT.

This clone has more than one count but fewer than ten. The chain employs TRBV25-1 and TRBJ2-4, with 15 positions matching TRBD2. There are 16 residues in the CDR3. Germline V gene sequence: CDR1 MGHDK, CDR2 SYGVNS. V lost 6 bases and J lost 5; bases outside the gene matches: 5. Here the CDR3 reads CASSGTSGRFENIQYF. The CDR3 bases are TGTGCCAGCAGCGGGACTAGCGGGAGGTTTGAAAACATTCAGTACTTC. The full variable domain, with the rest looked up from reference TRBV25-1 and TRBJ2-4, is EADIYQTPRYLVIGTGKKITLECSQTMGHDKMYWYQQDPGMELHLIHYSYGVNSTEKGDLSSESTVSRIRTEHFPLTLESARPSHTSQYLCASSGTSGRFENIQYFGAGTRLSVL.

The chain carries TRBV5-4 and TRBJ2-7; tentatively, D is TRBD2 (6 bases). The V gene lost 4 bases and the J gene lost 5 bases, with 19 bases spanning the gap. This CDR3 has 15 residues. Germline assignment: CDR1 SGHNT and CDR2 YYREEE (reference sequence). The CDR3 reads CASSASGRGTDEQYF. CDR3 sequence (DNA): TGTGCCAGCAGCGCCTCGGGACGGGGGACCGACGAGCAGTACTTC.

This clone appeared a single time. V is TRBV5-1 and J is TRBJ2-1; the D is unclear. The CDR3 runs 15 residues. V lost 1 base, J lost 0 bases, and 8 bases lay in between. CDR1 and CDR2 (germline): SGHRS, YFSETQ. The CDR3 nucleotides are TGCGCCAGCAGCTTGATTGCGGACTCCTACAATGAGCAGTTCTTC. It specifies CASSLIADSYNEQFF.

The J gene is TRBJ1-4, the V gene TRBV29-1; D ambiguous. Trimming stripped 1 base from V and 10 bases from J, with 13 bases between. From germline, CDR1 is SQVTM and CDR2 ANQGSEA. The CDR3 totals 13 residues. CDR3 amino acids: CSVEGRAEGKLFF. CDR3 in DNA: TGCAGCGTTGAAGGTCGGGCCGAGGGAAAACTGTTTTTT.

The chain employs TRBV27 and TRBJ2-7; D gene unclear. The CDR3 runs to 13 residues. Germline CDR1 and CDR2: MNHEY and SMNVEV (reference sequence). Between the trimmed V and J ends, which lost 6 bases and 2 bases, there was a span of 11 bases. CDR3 residues: CASRPTSTYEQYF. CDR3 nucleotides: TGTGCCAGCAGACCGACATCGACCTACGAGCAGTACTTC.

The CDR3 loop reads CASSEAGTNYEQYF. CDR3 bases: TGTGCCAGCAGTGAGGCAGGTACGAACTACGAGCAGTACTTC. This sequence joins TRBV2 and TRBJ2-7; D is undetermined. The CDR3 has 14 residues. The V end was cut by 3 bases, the J end by 3 bases, with 12 bases between. The germline V gene has CDR1 SNHLY and CDR2 FYNNEI.

This clone was found once. This chain joins TRBV2 and TRBJ2-1; 9 bases align to TRBD1. The CDR3 length is 14 residues. The trim removed 9 bases at V and 8 bases at J, leaving 11 bases unmatched. Per germline, CDR1 SNHLY and CDR2 FYNNEI. CDR3 sequence reads: CARAIGTGLHEQFF. Written as DNA, the CDR3 is TGTGCCAGGGCAATAGGGACAGGGTTGCATGAGCAGTTCTTC.

V gene TRBV6-5 combines with J gene TRBJ2-5, with 7 bases fitting TRBD2. The better agreement between TRBJ2-7 and the DNA end casts doubt on the J call. From germline, CDR1 is MNHEY and CDR2 SVGAGI. This CDR3 spans 13 amino acids. The DNA for the CDR3 is TGTGCCAGCGGGGGGGTGGCCGGCTACGAGCAGTACTTC. Its translation: CASGGVAGYEQYF.

V and J are TRBV29-1 and TRBJ1-2, with D possibly being TRBD1 (5 bases). Germline CDR1 reads SQVTM; CDR2 reads ANQGSEA. CDR3 size: 11 residues. Trimming took 3 bases from V and 8 from J, leaving 10 bases between them. The CDR3 is CSVDGAAGYTF. The CDR3 nucleotides read TGCAGCGTTGATGGGGCGGCAGGCTACACCTTC.

The CDR3 DNA reads TGTGCCACCAGCAGAGAGGACGGGAGGAAGAGCGAGCAGTACTTC. Protein: CATSREDGRKSEQYF. The V call is TRBV15, the J call TRBJ2-7, with 7 bases fitting TRBD2. This CDR3 spans 15 amino acids. From germline, CDR1 is LNHNV and CDR2 YYDKDF (reference sequence). Trimming removed 0 bases from V and 6 bases from J; junction bases left unmatched: 8.

The chain is built from TRBV29-1 and TRBJ2-7; tentative D call: TRBD1 (6 bases). The CDR3 is made up of 14 amino acids. CDR1 and CDR2 (germline): SQVTM, ANQGSEA. Trimming removed 2 bases at V and 4 bases at J, with 15 bases between. CDR3 nucleotide sequence: TGCAGCGTTGAATTCCCAGGGGTGGTGTACGAGCAGTACTTC. Translating gives CSVEFPGVVYEQYF.

The rearrangement uses TRBV6-6 and TRBJ1-5; maybe TRBD1 (5 bases). CDR1 is MNHNY and CDR2 is SVGAGI in the germline V gene (reference sequence). Trimming stripped 7 bases from V and 3 bases from J, with 16 bases between. The CDR3 is 15 residues long. Written as DNA, the CDR3 is TGTGCCAGCATCCTACAAAGGGGCATCAATCAGCCCCAGCATTTT. Protein: CASILQRGINQPQHF.

The chain has TRBV20-1 and TRBJ2-1; unclear D gene. Trimming removed 5 bases from V and 14 bases from J, with 16 bases in between. The CDR3 consists of 11 residues. Germline V CDR1 and CDR2: DFQATT, SNEGSKA (reference sequence). The CDR3 is CSAPRNSAEFF. CDR3 DNA sequence: TGCAGTGCTCCAAGGAACTCCGCGGAGTTCTTC.

V usage is TRBV19 and J usage is TRBJ1-5, with TRBD1 matching over 7 bases. Unmatched junction bases numbered 9, after V lost 7 bases and J lost 3 bases. This CDR3 spans 15 amino acids. Germline CDR1 reads LNHDA; CDR2 reads SQIVND (reference sequence). The CDR3 DNA is TGTGCCAGTACCACCCTGGGACAGACCAATCAGCCCCAGCATTTT. It is translated as CASTTLGQTNQPQHF.